This T cell receptor beta chain was found in a study of blood T cell repertoires in COVID-19. About the research overall: T cells, B-cell-depleted T cells, or PBMCs provided the cDNA or gDNA that served as material.

Germline lookup yields CDR1 KGHSH and CDR2 LQKENI. The V and J ends lost 4 bases and 5 bases, in that order; junction bases with no gene match: 9. The CDR3 length is 16 residues. Sequenced by immunoSEQ multiplex PCR; TCRdb stores in-frame clones only, minus some. The sample contains 100,000 to 150,000 clones, roughly 80% of which appear only once. The chain carries TRBV18 and TRBJ2-1, with TRBD2 matching 9 bases. The source of this sequence is a man in his 60s with acute or convalescent COVID-19. The sample comprised peripheral blood. CDR3 residues: CASSRVAGVVNNEQFF. CDR3 sequence (DNA): TGTGCCAGCTCACGGGTAGCGGGAGTTGTGAACAATGAGCAGTTCTTC.